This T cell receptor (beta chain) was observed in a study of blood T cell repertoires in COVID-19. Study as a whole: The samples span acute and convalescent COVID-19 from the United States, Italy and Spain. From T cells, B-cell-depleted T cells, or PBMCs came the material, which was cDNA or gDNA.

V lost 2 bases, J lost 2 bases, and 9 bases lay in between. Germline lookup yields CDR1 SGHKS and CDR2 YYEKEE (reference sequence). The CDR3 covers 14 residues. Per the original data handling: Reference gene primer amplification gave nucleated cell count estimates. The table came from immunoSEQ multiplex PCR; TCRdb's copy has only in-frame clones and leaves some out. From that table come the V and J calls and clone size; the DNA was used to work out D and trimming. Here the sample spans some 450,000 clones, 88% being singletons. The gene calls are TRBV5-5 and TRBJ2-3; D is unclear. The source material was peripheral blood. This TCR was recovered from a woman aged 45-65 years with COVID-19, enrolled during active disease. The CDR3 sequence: CASSFLVATDTQYF. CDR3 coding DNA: TGTGCCAGCAGCTTTCTAGTCGCCACAGATACGCAGTATTTT.